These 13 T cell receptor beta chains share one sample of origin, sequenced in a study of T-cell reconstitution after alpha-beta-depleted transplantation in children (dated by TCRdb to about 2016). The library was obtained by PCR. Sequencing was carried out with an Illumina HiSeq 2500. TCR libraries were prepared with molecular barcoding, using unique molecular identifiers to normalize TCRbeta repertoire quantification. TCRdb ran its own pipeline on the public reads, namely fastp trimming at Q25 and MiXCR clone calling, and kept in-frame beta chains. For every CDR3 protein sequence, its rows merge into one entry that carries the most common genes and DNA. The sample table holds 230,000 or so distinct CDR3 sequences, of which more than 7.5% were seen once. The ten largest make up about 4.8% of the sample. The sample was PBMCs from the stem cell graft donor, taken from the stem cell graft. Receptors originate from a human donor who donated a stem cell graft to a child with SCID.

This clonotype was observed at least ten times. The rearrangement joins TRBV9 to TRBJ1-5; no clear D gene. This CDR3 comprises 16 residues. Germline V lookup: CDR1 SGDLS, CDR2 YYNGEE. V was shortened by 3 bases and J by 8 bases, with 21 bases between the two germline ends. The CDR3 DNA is TGTGCCAGCAGCGCCCGGGCCCAAATCCCGAGGGAGCCCCAGCATTTT. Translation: CASSARAQIPREPQHF.

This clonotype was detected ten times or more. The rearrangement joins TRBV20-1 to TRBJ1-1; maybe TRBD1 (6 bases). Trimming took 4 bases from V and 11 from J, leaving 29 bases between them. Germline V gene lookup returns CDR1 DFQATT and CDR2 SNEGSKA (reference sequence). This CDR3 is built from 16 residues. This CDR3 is CSANRILFSGEVEAFF. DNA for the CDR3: TGCAGTGCTAATCGGATACTGTTCTCAGGGGAAGTCGAGGCTTTCTTT.

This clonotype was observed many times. The CDR3 reads CASVSGGGKYEQYF. CDR3 nucleotide sequence: TGTGCCAGCGTGTCGGGGGGTGGAAAGTACGAGCAGTACTTC. The chain carries TRBV2 and TRBJ2-7; 7 bases agree with TRBD2. Germline V gene data show CDR1 as SNHLY and CDR2 as FYNNEI. There are 14 residues in the CDR3. Losses at the gene ends were 8 bases for V and 4 bases for J; bases not matched to a gene: 11.

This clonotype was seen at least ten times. The CDR3 DNA follows: TGCGCCAGCAGCGTAGGGTGGGGTCGGACTGAAGCTTTCTTT. It yields the protein CASSVGWGRTEAFF. The gene calls are TRBV5-1 and TRBJ1-1; D remains unclear. V was shortened by 4 bases and J by 5 bases, with 15 bases between the two germline ends. Germline CDR1 reads SGHRS; CDR2 reads YFSETQ. CDR3 length equals 14 residues.

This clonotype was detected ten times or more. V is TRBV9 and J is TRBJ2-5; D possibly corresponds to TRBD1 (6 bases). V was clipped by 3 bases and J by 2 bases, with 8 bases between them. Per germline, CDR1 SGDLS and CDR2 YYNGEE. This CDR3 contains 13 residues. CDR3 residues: CASSGTAQETQYF. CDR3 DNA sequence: TGTGCCAGCAGCGGGACAGCACAAGAGACCCAGTACTTC.

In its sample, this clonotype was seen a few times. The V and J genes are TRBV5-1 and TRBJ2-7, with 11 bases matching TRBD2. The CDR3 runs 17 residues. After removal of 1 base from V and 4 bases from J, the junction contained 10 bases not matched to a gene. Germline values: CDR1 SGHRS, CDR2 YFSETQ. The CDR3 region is CASSLSVAASGGYEQYF. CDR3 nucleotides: TGCGCCAGCAGCTTGTCCGTCGCGGCTAGCGGGGGGTACGAGCAGTACTTC. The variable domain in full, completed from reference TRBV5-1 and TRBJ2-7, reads KAGVTQTPRYLIKTRGQQVTLSCSPISGHRSVSWYQQTPGQGLQFLFEYFSETQRNKGNFPGRFSGRQFSNSRSEMNVSTLELGDSALYLCASSLSVAASGGYEQYFGPGTRLTVT.

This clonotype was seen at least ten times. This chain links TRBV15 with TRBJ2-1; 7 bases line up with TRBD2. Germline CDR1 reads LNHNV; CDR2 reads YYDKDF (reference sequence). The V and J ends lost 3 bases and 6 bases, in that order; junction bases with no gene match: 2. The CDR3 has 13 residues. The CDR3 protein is CATSSIAGNEQFF. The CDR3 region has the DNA TGTGCCACCAGCAGTATAGCGGGCAATGAGCAGTTCTTC. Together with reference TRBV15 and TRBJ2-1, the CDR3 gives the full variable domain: DAMVIQNPRYQVTQFGKPVTLSCSQTLNHNVMYWYQQKSSQAPKLLFHYYDKDFNNEADTPDNFQSRRPNTSFCFLDIRSPGLGDTAMYLCATSSIAGNEQFFGPGTRLTVL.

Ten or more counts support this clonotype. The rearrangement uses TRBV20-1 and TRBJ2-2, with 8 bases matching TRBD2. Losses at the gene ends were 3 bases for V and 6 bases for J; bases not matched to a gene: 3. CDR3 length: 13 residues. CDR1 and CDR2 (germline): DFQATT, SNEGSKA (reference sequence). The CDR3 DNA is TGCAGTGCTAGCGGGGGGGCCGCCGGGGAGCTGTTTTTT. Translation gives CSASGGAAGELFF.

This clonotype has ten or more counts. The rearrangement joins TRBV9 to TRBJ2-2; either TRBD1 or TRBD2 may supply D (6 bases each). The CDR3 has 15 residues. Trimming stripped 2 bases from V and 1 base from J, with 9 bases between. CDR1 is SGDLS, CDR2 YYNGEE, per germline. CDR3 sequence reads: CASSVGGRNTGELFF. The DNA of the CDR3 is TGTGCCAGCAGCGTCGGGGGCAGGAACACCGGGGAGCTGTTTTTT.

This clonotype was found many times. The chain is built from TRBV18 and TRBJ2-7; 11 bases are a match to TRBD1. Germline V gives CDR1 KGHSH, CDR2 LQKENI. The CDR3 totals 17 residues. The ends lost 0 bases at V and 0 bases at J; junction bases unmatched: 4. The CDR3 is CASSPPKGQGDSYEQYF. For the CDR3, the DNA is TGTGCCAGCTCACCACCGAAGGGACAGGGGGACTCCTACGAGCAGTACTTC. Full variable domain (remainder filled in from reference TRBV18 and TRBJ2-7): NAGVMQNPRHLVRRRGQEARLRCSPMKGHSHVYWYRQLPEEGLKFMVYLQKENIIDESGMPKERFSAEFPKEGPSILRIQQVVRGDSAAYFCASSPPKGQGDSYEQYFGPGTRLTVT.

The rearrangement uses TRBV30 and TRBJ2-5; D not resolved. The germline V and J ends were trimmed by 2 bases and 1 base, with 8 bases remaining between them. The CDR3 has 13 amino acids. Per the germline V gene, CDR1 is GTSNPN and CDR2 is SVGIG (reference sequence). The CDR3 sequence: CAWSLSVQETQYF. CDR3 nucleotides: TGTGCCTGGAGTTTGTCAGTCCAAGAGACCCAGTACTTC.

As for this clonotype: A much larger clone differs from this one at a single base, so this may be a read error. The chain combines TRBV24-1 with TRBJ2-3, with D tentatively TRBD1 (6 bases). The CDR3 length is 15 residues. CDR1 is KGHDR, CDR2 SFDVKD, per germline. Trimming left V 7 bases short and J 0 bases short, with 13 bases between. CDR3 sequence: CATSLAQGSTDTQYF. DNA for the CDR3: TGTGCCACCAGCTTGGCACAGGGCAGCACAGATACGCAGTATTTT.

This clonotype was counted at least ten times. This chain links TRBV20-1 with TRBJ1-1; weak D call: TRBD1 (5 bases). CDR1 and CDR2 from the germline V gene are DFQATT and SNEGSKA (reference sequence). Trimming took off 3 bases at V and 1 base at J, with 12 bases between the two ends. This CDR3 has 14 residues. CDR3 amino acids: CSARGGGTNTEAFF. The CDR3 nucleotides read TGCAGTGCTAGGGGAGGAGGGACGAACACTGAAGCTTTCTTT.